The sequence of this T cell receptor beta chain was determined in a study of blood T cell repertoires in COVID-19. Study context: T cells, B-cell-depleted T cells, or PBMCs provided the cDNA or gDNA that served as material.

CDR1 and CDR2 from the germline V gene are LNHDA and SQIVND (reference sequence). The V gene end was trimmed by 6 bases and the J gene end by 4 bases; junction bases not matched to a gene: 5. The CDR3 consists of 14 residues. TCRdb's copy holds only in-frame clones and misses some; the assay was immunoSEQ multiplex PCR. The data show around 200,000 clones, with 70% to 90% seen just once and around 6.5% held by the top ten. The specimen was peripheral blood. This TCR came from a woman of 80 years or more in a cohort sampled during active or convalescent COVID-19. This chain uses TRBV19 with TRBJ1-1, with 10 positions matching TRBD1. The CDR3 here is CASSPGTGVTEAFF. CDR3 bases: TGTGCCAGTAGCCCAGGGACAGGGGTCACTGAAGCTTTCTTT.